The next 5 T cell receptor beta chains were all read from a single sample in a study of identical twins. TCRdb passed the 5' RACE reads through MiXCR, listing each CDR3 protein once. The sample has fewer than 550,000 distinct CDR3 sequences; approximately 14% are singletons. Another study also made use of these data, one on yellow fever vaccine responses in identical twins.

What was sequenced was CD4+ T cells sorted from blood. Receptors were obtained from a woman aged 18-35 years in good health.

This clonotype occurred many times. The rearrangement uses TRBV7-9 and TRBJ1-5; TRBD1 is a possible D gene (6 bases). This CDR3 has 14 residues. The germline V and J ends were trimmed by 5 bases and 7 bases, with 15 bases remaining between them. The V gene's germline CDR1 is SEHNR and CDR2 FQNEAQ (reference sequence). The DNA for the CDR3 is TGTGCCAGCAGCCAAGGAGGGGGAAACCAGCCCCAGCATTTT. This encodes CASSQGGGNQPQHF.

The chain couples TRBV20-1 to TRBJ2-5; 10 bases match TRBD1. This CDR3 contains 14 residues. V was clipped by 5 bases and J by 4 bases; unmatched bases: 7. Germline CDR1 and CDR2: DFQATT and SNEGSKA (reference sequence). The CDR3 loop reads CSAARTGGLETQYF. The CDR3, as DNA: TGCAGTGCTGCCAGGACAGGGGGTTTAGAGACCCAGTACTTC.

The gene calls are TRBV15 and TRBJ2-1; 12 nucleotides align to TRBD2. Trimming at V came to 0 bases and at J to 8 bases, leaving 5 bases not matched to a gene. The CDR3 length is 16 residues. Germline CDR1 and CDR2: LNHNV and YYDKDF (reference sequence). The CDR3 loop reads CATSRDRASGGDEQFF. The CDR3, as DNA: TGTGCCACCAGCAGAGATCGGGCTAGCGGGGGGGATGAGCAGTTCTTC. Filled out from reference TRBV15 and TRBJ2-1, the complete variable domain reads DAMVIQNPRYQVTQFGKPVTLSCSQTLNHNVMYWYQQKSSQAPKLLFHYYDKDFNNEADTPDNFQSRRPNTSFCFLDIRSPGLGDTAMYLCATSRDRASGGDEQFFGPGTRLTVL.

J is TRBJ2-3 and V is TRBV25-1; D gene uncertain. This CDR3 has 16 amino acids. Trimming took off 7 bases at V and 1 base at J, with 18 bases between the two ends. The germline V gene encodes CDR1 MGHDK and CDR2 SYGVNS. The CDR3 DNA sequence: TGTGCCAGCATGCCCTTTGGGCTCCGGGGCACAGATACGCAGTATTTT. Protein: CASMPFGLRGTDTQYF.

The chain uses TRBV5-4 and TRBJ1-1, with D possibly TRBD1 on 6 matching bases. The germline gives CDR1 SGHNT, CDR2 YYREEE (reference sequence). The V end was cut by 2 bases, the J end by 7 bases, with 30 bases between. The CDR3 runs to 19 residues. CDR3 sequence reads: CASSFVGAWGPGLSDEAFF. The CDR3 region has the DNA TGTGCCAGCAGCTTTGTGGGGGCGTGGGGACCCGGGCTTTCCGATGAAGCTTTCTTT.